This entry lists 12 T cell receptor beta chains sequenced from one sample in a study of blood T cell repertoires in COVID-19. Sequencing used immunoSEQ multiplex PCR; TCRdb keeps in-frame clones, though not all of them. This table holds approximately 170,000 clones, approximately 87% found once. Sequencing was carried out using PBMCs or T cells enriched from blood (not recorded which). The source of these receptors is a woman aged 45-65 years who had recovered from COVID-19.

The chain links TRBV4-1 to TRBJ2-5; 12 nucleotides align to TRBD2. Germline CDR1 MGHRA, CDR2 YSYEKL. Unmatched junction bases numbered 10, after V lost 0 bases and J lost 5 bases. The CDR3 sequence is 18 residues long. The CDR3 spells CASSQDRTSGGPGETQYF. CDR3 coding DNA: TGCGCCAGCAGCCAAGACCGAACTAGCGGGGGGCCGGGGGAGACCCAGTACTTC.

This rearrangement joins TRBV20-1 to TRBJ1-5; D may be TRBD1 (5 bases). The CDR3 is made up of 15 amino acids. V lost 3 bases and J 4 bases, leaving 16 bases between the germline ends. The germline V gene encodes CDR1 DFQATT and CDR2 SNEGSKA (reference sequence). CDR3 residues: CSASPPTGRNQPQHF. The CDR3, as DNA: TGCAGTGCTAGTCCTCCTACAGGAAGAAATCAGCCCCAGCATTTT.

V usage is TRBV28 and J usage is TRBJ2-2, with D possibly TRBD1 on 6 matching bases. Germline CDR1 MDHEN, CDR2 SYDVKM. The CDR3 has 16 residues. V was clipped by 2 bases and J by 2 bases, with 12 bases between them. In DNA form, the CDR3 reads TGTGCCAGCAGTTTACCCTACAGGGTTAACACCGGGGAGCTGTTTTTT. Translating it yields CASSLPYRVNTGELFF. Variable domain in full (rest from reference TRBV28 and TRBJ2-2): DVKVTQSSRYLVKRTGEKVFLECVQDMDHENMFWYRQDPGLGLRLIYFSYDVKMKEKGDIPEGYSVSREKKERFSLILESASTNQTSMYLCASSLPYRVNTGELFFGEGSRLTVL.

J is TRBJ2-3 and V is TRBV9, with 11 bases that match TRBD2. After removal of 4 bases from V and 3 bases from J, the junction contained 10 bases not matched to a gene. The germline V gene has CDR1 SGDLS and CDR2 YYNGEE. The CDR3 spans 17 residues. The CDR3 protein is CASSKGTSGLGTDTQYF. The CDR3 DNA reads as TGTGCCAGCAGCAAGGGGACTAGCGGTCTGGGGACAGATACGCAGTATTTT.

This clone was seen a single time. V usage is TRBV15 and J usage is TRBJ1-2; no clear D. Germline CDR1 reads LNHNV; CDR2 reads YYDKDF (reference sequence). The CDR3 is 14 residues long. Trimming stripped 4 bases from V and 3 bases from J, with 12 bases between. CDR3 residues: CATSTFDGDYGYTF. The CDR3 nucleotides are TGTGCCACCAGCACGTTCGACGGGGACTATGGCTACACCTTC.

This chain links TRBV5-1 with TRBJ1-4; possible D gene TRBD1, 6 bases. V lost 2 bases, J lost 8 bases, and 16 bases lay in between. The CDR3 is 15 amino acids. Germline CDR1 SGHRS, CDR2 YFSETQ. As DNA, the CDR3 is TGCGCCAGCAGCTTCCTGGGGCAGGGGCGCGAAAAACTGTTTTTT. Protein product: CASSFLGQGREKLFF.

The CDR3 loop reads CASSLRQGYMNTEAFF. The CDR3 DNA is TGTGCCAGCAGCTTACGGCAGGGATACATGAACACTGAAGCTTTCTTT. V and J are TRBV13 and TRBJ1-1; possible D gene TRBD1, 5 bases. The V gene lost 2 bases and the J gene lost 0 bases, with 13 bases spanning the gap. CDR3 length: 16 residues. In germline, CDR1 is PRHDT, CDR2 FYEKMQ (reference sequence).

This clone was picked up a small number of times. The rearrangement uses TRBV18 and TRBJ2-1; TRBD2 matches 7 bases. V was pared by 4 bases and J by 6 bases, with 6 bases of the junction left unmatched. In germline, CDR1 is KGHSH, CDR2 LQKENI. The CDR3 contains 14 residues. The CDR3 bases are TGTGCCAGCTCACTAGGGACTACGCTCAATGAGCAGTTCTTC. This translates into CASSLGTTLNEQFF.

The V call is TRBV30, the J call TRBJ2-7, with D maybe TRBD1 (6 bases). This CDR3 contains 11 residues. Germline V gene lookup returns CDR1 GTSNPN and CDR2 SVGIG (reference sequence). V gave up 1 base and J gave up 6 bases, with 7 bases separating them. The CDR3 DNA reads TGTGCCTGGAGTGCAGGGGCCGAGCAGTACGTC. It is translated as CAWSAGAEQYV.

This clone was recorded only once. The chain recombines TRBV7-8 with TRBJ1-2, with a possible D match to TRBD1 (5 bases). V lost 0 bases and J lost 8, with 10 bases in between. This CDR3 is built from 13 residues. Germline V gene sequence: CDR1 SGHVS, CDR2 FQNEAQ. The CDR3 reads CASSLAGTQGYTF. The CDR3 DNA reads as TGTGCCAGCAGCTTAGCGGGGACTCAAGGCTACACCTTC.

The chain joins TRBV15 to TRBJ1-4; D is unresolved. The CDR3 is 13 residues long. V lost 0 bases to trimming and J lost 8 bases, with 7 bases between them. Looked up from germline, CDR1 is LNHNV and CDR2 is YYDKDF (reference sequence). In DNA, the CDR3 is TGTGCCACCAGCAGAGATGAGTCGGAAAAACTGTTTTTT. It translates to CATSRDESEKLFF.

DNA of the CDR3: TGTGCCAGCAGTAGACAGGGTTTTGGAAACACCATATATTTT. As protein: CASSRQGFGNTIYF. The rearrangement joins TRBV27 to TRBJ1-3; 7 nucleotides line up with TRBD1. Per the germline V gene, CDR1 is MNHEY and CDR2 is SMNVEV (reference sequence). Losses at the gene ends were 5 bases for V and 3 bases for J; bases not matched to a gene: 4. This CDR3 region has 14 residues.